One sample yielded the 30 T cell receptor beta chains listed below, sequenced in a study of long-term antiretroviral therapy in people with HIV. It was version v3.0 of the immunoSEQ assay that was run at survey level. Libraries were prepared by immunoSEQ multiplex PCR; TCRdb keeps only in-frame clonotypes and omits some of them. The sample carries tens of thousands of clones, roughly 96% recorded once. This specimen was unsorted PBMCs, taken approximately 6.3 years after starting antiretroviral therapy. These receptors all stem from a man under 40 with HIV.

The chain couples TRBV7-6 to TRBJ1-2; 10 bases match TRBD1. Per the germline V gene, CDR1 is SGHVS and CDR2 is FNYEAQ. Trimming at V came to 6 bases and at J to 3 bases, leaving 4 bases not matched to a gene. This CDR3 contains 14 residues. DNA of the CDR3: TGTGCCAGCAGTCGGGACAGGGGCGACTATGGCTACACCTTC. Translating gives CASSRDRGDYGYTF.

The chain is built from TRBV18 and TRBJ2-1; no firm D call. The germline V gene has CDR1 KGHSH and CDR2 LQKENI. The CDR3 is 11 amino acids. V gave up 3 bases and J gave up 9 bases, with 6 bases separating them. The CDR3 sequence: CASSPLVEQFF. CDR3 sequence (DNA): TGTGCCAGCTCACCGCTCGTTGAGCAGTTCTTC.

With regard to this clone: Compared with germline, one end of the junction differs, possibly owing to a read error. The CDR3 nucleotides read TGTGCCAGCAGACAAGGACTAGCGGGGGAGAACACCGGGGAGCTGTTTTTT. As protein: CASRQGLAGENTGELFF. The rearrangement joins TRBV4-2 to TRBJ2-2; 13 bases align to TRBD2. Germline CDR1 reads LGHNA; CDR2 reads YNFKEQ. There are 17 residues in the CDR3.

The chain couples TRBV7-3 to TRBJ2-1, with 7 bases identical to TRBD1. The CDR3 loop spans 16 amino acids. The ends lost 2 bases at V and 9 bases at J; junction bases unmatched: 13. Germline V gene sequence: CDR1 SGHTA, CDR2 FQGTGA. CDR3 nucleotide sequence: TGTGCCAGCAGCTTATCCCGGACAGGTTCGGGTCGTGAGCAGTTCTTC. This translates into CASSLSRTGSGREQFF.

This clone was counted once. The gene calls are TRBV6-1 and TRBJ2-1; D may be TRBD1 (5 bases). Germline V CDR1 and CDR2: MNHNS, SASEGT. V was shortened by 1 base and J by 11 bases, with 9 bases between the two germline ends. The CDR3 sequence is 12 residues long. The CDR3, as DNA: TGTGCCAGCAGTGAAGGGGGCTGGCAGCAGTTCTTC. Its translation: CASSEGGWQQFF.

The genes are TRBV4-1 and TRBJ2-1; D unclear. This CDR3 has 20 amino acids. Germline V CDR1 and CDR2: MGHRA, YSYEKL. The germline V and J ends were trimmed by 1 base and 3 bases, with 25 bases remaining between them. The CDR3 sequence: CASSQVRGVEVSLYYNEQFF. For the CDR3, the DNA is TGCGCCAGCAGCCAAGTCCGTGGGGTCGAAGTCTCTCTTTACTACAATGAGCAGTTCTTC.

The rearrangement uses TRBV29-1 and TRBJ2-7; D is ambiguous. Germline V gives CDR1 SQVTM, CDR2 ANQGSEA. With 5 bases removed from V and 1 base from J, the gap between germline ends came to 6 bases. The CDR3 runs to 11 residues. The CDR3, as DNA: TGCAGCGTTCTGGTGTCCTACGAGCAGTACTTC. Translating it yields CSVLVSYEQYF.

V and J are TRBV7-2 and TRBJ2-5; tentative D call: TRBD2 (6 bases). This CDR3 is built from 16 residues. The V gene lost 8 bases and the J gene lost 2 bases, with 21 bases spanning the gap. Germline V gene sequence: CDR1 SGHTA, CDR2 FQGNSA. The CDR3 DNA reads TGTGCCAGCTCCCTTAGTGGAGTGGGGGGTCAAGAGACCCAGTACTTC. Translating gives CASSLSGVGGQETQYF.

This clone showed up just a few times. The rearrangement joins TRBV6-1 to TRBJ1-5; TRBD1 matches 9 bases. The germline gives CDR1 MNHNS, CDR2 SASEGT. The CDR3 has 15 residues. V lost 5 bases to trimming and J lost 5 bases; unmatched junction nucleotides: 7. The CDR3 nucleotides read TGTGCCAGCAGTATCCGGGACAGGGAGGATCAGCCCCAGCATTTT. This gives the protein CASSIRDREDQPQHF.

The chain joins TRBV28 to TRBJ2-1; 8 positions match TRBD1. CDR1 is MDHEN and CDR2 is SYDVKM in the germline V gene. CDR3 length equals 15 residues. Trimming at V came to 6 bases and at J to 5 bases, leaving 9 bases not matched to a gene. CDR3 in amino acids: CASRGRQGHDNEQFF. CDR3 DNA sequence: TGTGCCAGCAGGGGACGACAGGGGCACGACAATGAGCAGTTCTTC. The variable domain in full, completed from reference TRBV28 and TRBJ2-1, reads DVKVTQSSRYLVKRTGEKVFLECVQDMDHENMFWYRQDPGLGLRLIYFSYDVKMKEKGDIPEGYSVSREKKERFSLILESASTNQTSMYLCASRGRQGHDNEQFFGPGTRLTVL.

This clone was detected a few times. The chain links TRBV7-9 to TRBJ2-1; TRBD2 agrees at 7 bases. V gave up 5 bases and J gave up 4 bases; unmatched junction bases: 5. CDR3 size: 14 residues. Germline V gene lookup returns CDR1 SEHNR and CDR2 FQNEAQ (reference sequence). DNA for the CDR3: TGTGCCAGCAGCCGTACTAGCGCGTACAATGAGCAGTTCTTC. Translation gives CASSRTSAYNEQFF. The full variable domain, rest sourced from reference TRBV7-9 and TRBJ2-1, is DTGVSQNPRHKITKRGQNVTFRCDPISEHNRLYWYRQTLGQGPEFLTYFQNEAQLEKSRLLSDRFSAERPKGSFSTLEIQRTEQGDSAMYLCASSRTSAYNEQFFGPGTRLTVL.

This chain links TRBV6-1 with TRBJ1-4; D is uncertain. This CDR3 contains 15 residues. V gave up 4 bases and J gave up 2 bases, with 11 bases separating them. Germline CDR1 and CDR2: MNHNS and SASEGT. CDR3 in DNA: TGTGCCAGCAGTGTCGTCTTGTCCACTAATGAAAAACTGTTTTTT. Protein product: CASSVVLSTNEKLFF.

The chain couples TRBV6-1 to TRBJ2-7, with a tentative D call TRBD1 (5 bases). The germline CDR1 and CDR2 sequences are MNHNS and SASEGT. The CDR3 extends over 14 amino acids. Trimming removed 5 bases from V and 2 bases from J, with 13 bases in between. DNA of the CDR3: TGTGCCAGCAGTCGCCAGGGAAGTACCTACGAGCAGTACTTC. Translating gives CASSRQGSTYEQYF.

This sequence joins TRBV7-9 and TRBJ2-3, with D perhaps matching TRBD2 (7 bases). The germline V and J ends were trimmed by 4 bases and 1 base, with 12 bases remaining between them. The germline V gene has CDR1 SEHNR and CDR2 FQNEAQ (reference sequence). The CDR3 is 15 residues long. The DNA for the CDR3 is TGTGCCAGCAGCTGGGGGGGCGTAGGCACAGATACGCAGTATTTT. Amino acid sequence: CASSWGGVGTDTQYF.

The rearrangement uses TRBV14 and TRBJ2-2; 8 bases agree with TRBD2. The germline V gene encodes CDR1 SGHDN and CDR2 FVKESK. The V segment lost 8 bases and the J segment 0 bases; nucleotides outside the gene matches: 5. This CDR3 spans 15 amino acids. CDR3 in amino acids: CASGLAGANTGELFF. In nucleotides, the CDR3 is TGTGCCAGCGGCCTAGCGGGCGCGAACACCGGGGAGCTGTTTTTT. The full variable domain, with the rest looked up from reference TRBV14 and TRBJ2-2, is EAGVTQFPSHSVIEKGQTVTLRCDPISGHDNLYWYRRVMGKEIKFLLHFVKESKQDESGMPNNRFLAERTGGTYSTLKVQPAELEDSGVYFCASGLAGANTGELFFGEGSRLTVL.

This chain joins TRBV5-4 and TRBJ1-1; the match to TRBD1 covers 8 bases. The CDR3 consists of 15 residues. Germline V CDR1 and CDR2: SGHNT, YYREEE (reference sequence). V shed 2 bases and J 4 bases; nucleotides not matched to a gene: 7. CDR3 amino acids: CASSLTTGGGTEAFF. The DNA of the CDR3 is TGTGCCAGCAGCTTAACTACAGGGGGAGGCACTGAAGCTTTCTTT.

Only one count was recorded for this clone. The chain links TRBV7-9 to TRBJ2-5; D not resolved. Germline V gene data show CDR1 as SEHNR and CDR2 as FQNEAQ (reference sequence). This CDR3 is 16 amino acids long. Trimming removed 1 base at V and 2 bases at J, with 14 bases between. The CDR3 DNA is TGTGCCAGCAGCTTAGGACTCACCGATAGACAAGAGACCCAGTACTTC. Translation: CASSLGLTDRQETQYF. The full variable domain, with the rest looked up from reference TRBV7-9 and TRBJ2-5, is DTGVSQNPRHKITKRGQNVTFRCDPISEHNRLYWYRQTLGQGPEFLTYFQNEAQLEKSRLLSDRFSAERPKGSFSTLEIQRTEQGDSAMYLCASSLGLTDRQETQYFGPGTRLLVL.

This chain's CDR3 is CASSPSGGYQPQHF. The CDR3 DNA sequence: TGTGCCAGCAGCCCCTCCGGGGGTTACCAGCCCCAGCATTTT. This rearrangement joins TRBV5-4 to TRBJ1-5; TRBD1 is a possible D gene (5 bases). The CDR3 consists of 14 residues. V dropped 4 bases and J dropped 7 bases, with 15 bases sitting between them. The germline V gene encodes CDR1 SGHNT and CDR2 YYREEE (reference sequence).

The chain links TRBV4-2 to TRBJ1-4; no clear D. CDR1 and CDR2 (germline): LGHNA, YNFKEQ. Trimming removed 0 bases from V and 8 bases from J, with 19 bases in between. The CDR3 contains 17 residues. In DNA form, the CDR3 reads TGTGCCAGCAGCCAAGATCTCAAGGGCCGAAGGCGAGAAAAACTGTTTTTT. Translated, it gives CASSQDLKGRRREKLFF.

Here the CDR3 DNA reads TGTGCCAGCAGTTCTAATTTGGGGGGGGTGGGTGAGCAGTTCTTC. Protein product: CASSSNLGGVGEQFF. The chain joins TRBV6-5 to TRBJ2-1; TRBD2 agrees at 7 bases. Germline assignment: CDR1 MNHEY and CDR2 SVGAGI. Unmatched junction bases numbered 12, after V lost 4 bases and J lost 9 bases. This CDR3 is built from 15 residues.

The chain combines TRBV7-2 with TRBJ2-7; 7 positions agree with TRBD2. This CDR3 spans 12 amino acids. The V gene's germline CDR1 is SGHTA and CDR2 FQGNSA. V dropped 3 bases and J dropped 7; count of bases not matched to a gene: 3. The chain's CDR3 is CASSFGGGEQYF. CDR3 sequence (DNA): TGTGCCAGCAGCTTCGGGGGAGGGGAGCAGTACTTC.

V usage is TRBV5-6 and J usage is TRBJ2-7, with D perhaps matching TRBD1 (6 bases). Deletions cut 3 bases from V and 3 bases from J, with 10 bases between. Germline CDR1 and CDR2: SGHDT and YYEEEE. CDR3 length equals 13 residues. The CDR3 spells CASSSVGGYEQYF. CDR3 DNA: TGTGCCAGCAGCTCGGTAGGGGGCTACGAGCAGTACTTC.

The chain links TRBV11-2 to TRBJ2-5; 9 bases agree with TRBD2. V lost 4 bases and J lost 1; bases outside the gene matches: 4. The CDR3 has 15 residues. Germline V gene sequence: CDR1 SGHAT, CDR2 FQNNGV. The CDR3 DNA reads TGTGCCAGCAGCTCGCCGACTAGCGGCCAAGAGACCCAGTACTTC. Translating gives CASSSPTSGQETQYF.

This chain connects TRBV5-4 to TRBJ2-4; D assignment may be TRBD1 or TRBD2 (5 bases each). CDR1 and CDR2 (germline): SGHNT, YYREEE (reference sequence). CDR3 length: 15 amino acids. Trimming pared 4 bases from V and 4 bases from J, leaving 15 bases between. CDR3 nucleotide sequence: TGTGCCAGCAGCCCGGCCCGGGACGGAAAAAACATTCAGTACTTC. It is translated as CASSPARDGKNIQYF.

J is TRBJ2-1 and V is TRBV7-2, with D unresolved. Germline CDR1 reads SGHTA; CDR2 reads FQGNSA. Deletions cut 4 bases from V and 4 bases from J, with 14 bases between. This CDR3 has 15 amino acids. The CDR3 region is CASSWSPETYNEQFF. The DNA for the CDR3 is TGTGCCAGCAGCTGGAGTCCAGAAACTTACAATGAGCAGTTCTTC.

The chain combines TRBV4-2 with TRBJ1-2; 11 nucleotides align to TRBD1. The CDR3 loop spans 16 amino acids. Germline V CDR1 and CDR2: LGHNA, YNFKEQ. With V trimmed by 4 bases and J by 3 bases, 7 bases remained unmatched. CDR3 coding DNA: TGTGCCAGCAGCCTATCGCCGGGACAGGGGGACTATGGCTACACCTTC. This translates into CASSLSPGQGDYGYTF.

The gene calls are TRBV7-2 and TRBJ1-6; D might be TRBD1 (5 bases). CDR3 length: 15 residues. Trimming took 3 bases from V and 5 from J, leaving 11 bases between them. Germline V CDR1 and CDR2: SGHTA, FQGNSA. CDR3: CASSFEQGNNSPLHF. CDR3 DNA: TGTGCCAGCAGCTTCGAGCAGGGAAATAATTCACCCCTCCACTTT.

V and J are TRBV10-3 and TRBJ2-7, with no clear D. Looked up from germline, CDR1 is ENHRY and CDR2 is SYGVKD. The CDR3 is made up of 13 amino acids. V was shortened by 8 bases and J by 3 bases, with 14 bases between the two germline ends. The CDR3 region is CAIRPPLSYEQYF. The CDR3 DNA follows: TGTGCCATCCGCCCTCCTTTAAGCTACGAGCAGTACTTC.

The rearrangement joins TRBV6-5 to TRBJ1-2; 8 nucleotides line up with TRBD1. Germline V gene lookup returns CDR1 MNHEY and CDR2 SVGAGI. The ends lost 4 bases at V and 8 bases at J; junction bases unmatched: 9. CDR3 length equals 14 residues. The CDR3 sequence: CASSLGQGAIGYTF. The CDR3 DNA reads as TGTGCCAGCAGTTTAGGGCAGGGGGCGATCGGCTACACCTTC.

This clone was detected only once. The genes are TRBV21-1 and TRBJ2-3; TRBD1, the table's D call, was not compared with the DNA. TRBV21-1 is a pseudogene. This CDR3 comprises 18 residues. The CDR3 loop is CASSKGGQGLQGTDTQYF. CDR3 bases: TGTGCCAGCAGCAAAGGAGGACAGGGACTACAGGGGACAGATACGCAGTATTTT.